One sample yielded the 14 T cell receptor beta chains listed below, sequenced in a study of blood T cell repertoires in COVID-19. Libraries were prepared by immunoSEQ multiplex PCR; TCRdb keeps only in-frame clonotypes and omits some of them. Of around 380,000 clones listed, around 84% are singletons. The sequenced material came from peripheral blood. The source is a human donor with acute or convalescent COVID-19. The donor label of this sample is uncertain.

In its sample, this clone was seen a few times. The genes are TRBV19 and TRBJ1-5; 11 nucleotides align to TRBD1. This CDR3 is 15 amino acids long. V was pared by 5 bases and J by 7 bases, with 7 bases of the junction left unmatched. Germline assignment: CDR1 LNHDA and CDR2 SQIVND (reference sequence). DNA for the CDR3: TGTGCCAGTAGTCCCGGGACAGGGGGTTGGCAGCCCCAGCATTTT. It encodes CASSPGTGGWQPQHF.

This clone has only one observation. V is TRBV6-1 and J is TRBJ1-1; TRBD1 matches 8 bases. The V gene end was trimmed by 1 base and the J gene end by 8 bases; junction bases not matched to a gene: 12. Germline CDR1 MNHNS, CDR2 SASEGT. The CDR3 runs 16 residues. The CDR3 DNA sequence: TGTGCCAGCAGTGAAGGCCGGACAGGGATTGGGAGGGAAGCTTTCTTT. Translation: CASSEGRTGIGREAFF.

V is TRBV30 and J is TRBJ2-7; 8 bases agree with TRBD2. Germline lookup yields CDR1 GTSNPN and CDR2 SVGIG (reference sequence). V trimming: 4 bases; J trimming: 1 base; junction bases outside the gene matches: 6. This CDR3 has 14 residues. Here the CDR3 DNA reads TGTGCCTGGAACCCCAGCGGGAGTTCCTACGAGCAGTACTTC. Encoded protein: CAWNPSGSSYEQYF.

V and J are TRBV7-8 and TRBJ1-6; the match to TRBD1 covers 8 bases. CDR3 length equals 13 residues. Per germline, CDR1 SGHVS and CDR2 FQNEAQ. V gave up 6 bases and J gave up 8 bases; unmatched junction bases: 3. CDR3 protein: CASSGQGYSPLHF. The DNA for the CDR3 is TGTGCCAGCAGTGGACAGGGTTATTCACCCCTCCACTTT.

V and J are TRBV19 and TRBJ1-5; D is perhaps TRBD1 (6 bases). Trimming removed 0 bases from V and 2 bases from J, with 14 bases in between. The CDR3 covers 17 residues. Germline CDR1 reads LNHDA; CDR2 reads SQIVND (reference sequence). The CDR3 DNA sequence: TGTGCCAGTAGTATAGAGTGGGGGCAGGGAGGCAATCAGCCCCAGCATTTT. Protein: CASSIEWGQGGNQPQHF.

CDR3 in amino acids: CASSQAGTSSYEQYF. The CDR3 DNA reads TGTGCCAGCAGCCAGGCAGGGACTAGCAGCTACGAGCAGTACTTC. The chain has TRBV3-1 (or the pseudogene TRBV3-2) and TRBJ2-7; 9 positions agree with TRBD2. Unmatched junction bases numbered 6, after V lost 3 bases and J lost 3 bases. Looked up from germline, CDR1 is LGHDT and CDR2 is YNNKEL (reference sequence). The CDR3 covers 15 residues.

The V and J genes are TRBV12-3 or TRBV12-4 and TRBJ2-1; the D gene is possibly TRBD1 (6 bases). V lost 6 bases, J lost 15 bases, and 15 bases lay in between. CDR3 length equals 11 residues. The CDR3, as DNA: TGTGCCAGCAGCGGGACAAGCCGGAGGTTCTTC. Amino acid sequence: CASSGTSRRFF.

V gene TRBV27 combines with J gene TRBJ1-1; D is ambiguous. V lost 2 bases and J 4 bases, leaving 11 bases between the germline ends. CDR3 size: 14 residues. Germline V gene lookup returns CDR1 MNHEY and CDR2 SMNVEV (reference sequence). CDR3 nucleotides: TGTGCCAGCAGTTTAGGAGGGAGTGGCACTGAAGCTTTCTTT. Translated: CASSLGGSGTEAFF.

V gene TRBV10-3 combines with J gene TRBJ1-5; the match to TRBD1 covers 7 bases. CDR1 ENHRY and CDR2 SYGVKD come from the germline V gene. This CDR3 is built from 17 residues. Trimming removed 0 bases from V and 3 bases from J; junction bases left unmatched: 8. The CDR3 bases are TGTGCCATCAGTGAGTCCGGGCAGGGACAGTCCAATCAGCCCCAGCATTTT. It is translated as CAISESGQGQSNQPQHF.

V usage is TRBV5-1 and J usage is TRBJ1-4; TRBD1 agrees at 7 bases. The CDR3 extends over 14 amino acids. Germline V gene sequence: CDR1 SGHRS, CDR2 YFSETQ. The ends lost 7 bases at V and 4 bases at J; junction bases unmatched: 7. The CDR3 DNA reads as TGCGCCAGCGGCGCGGGACAGAGTAATGAAAAACTGTTTTTT. Translating gives CASGAGQSNEKLFF.

J is TRBJ2-7 and V is TRBV11-2; 7 nucleotides match TRBD1. Germline assignment: CDR1 SGHAT and CDR2 FQNNGV. The CDR3 totals 15 residues. J lost 3 bases, V lost 2 bases, and 7 bases had no gene match. The CDR3 reads CASSLTGTVVYEQYF. In nucleotides, the CDR3 is TGTGCCAGCAGCTTAACCGGGACAGTCGTCTACGAGCAGTACTTC.

V is TRBV9 and J is TRBJ2-7; 8 bases are a match to TRBD2. This CDR3 comprises 14 residues. Trimming at V came to 3 bases and at J to 6 bases, leaving 8 bases not matched to a gene. Germline values: CDR1 SGDLS, CDR2 YYNGEE. CDR3 residues: CASSARGDRGEQYF. The CDR3 region has the DNA TGTGCCAGCAGCGCGCGGGGGGATCGGGGCGAGCAGTACTTC.

The V call is TRBV7-6, the J call TRBJ2-1, with 13 positions matching TRBD2. CDR1 and CDR2 (germline): SGHVS, FNYEAQ. Germline trimming cut 5 bases from V and 6 bases from J; bases unmatched to any gene: 4. The CDR3 consists of 15 residues. The CDR3 bases are TGTGCCAGCAGCACCGGGACTAGCGGGGTCAATGAGCAGTTCTTC. Protein product: CASSTGTSGVNEQFF. Combining the CDR3 with reference TRBV7-6 and TRBJ2-1 gives the whole variable domain GAGVSQSPRYKVTKRGQDVALRCDPISGHVSLYWYRQALGQGPEFLTYFNYEAQQDKSGLPNDRFSAERPEGSISTLTIQRTEQRDSAMYRCASSTGTSGVNEQFFGPGTRLTVL.

The chain is built from TRBV5-6 and TRBJ2-7; 9 bases match TRBD1. Germline V gene sequence: CDR1 SGHDT, CDR2 YYEEEE. With 0 bases clipped from V and 1 base from J, the junction kept 2 bases outside the gene matches. The CDR3 runs to 15 residues. The CDR3 DNA is TGTGCCAGCAGCTTGGTAGGGACAGGGTCCTACGAGCAGTACTTC. Amino acids: CASSLVGTGSYEQYF.